One and the same sample provided the 3 T cell receptor beta chains below, sequenced in a study of blood T cell repertoires in COVID-19. Clones were sequenced by immunoSEQ multiplex PCR, and TCRdb holds only the in-frame ones, with some missing. The table has 450,000 to 500,000 clones, roughly 88% seen once. The sequenced sample consisted of peripheral blood. These TCRs come from a human donor in a cohort sampled during active COVID-19.

The V gene is TRBV5-1, the J gene TRBJ1-6; possibly TRBD1 for D (6 bases). Deletions cut 5 bases from V and 3 bases from J, with 12 bases between. The germline V gene has CDR1 SGHRS and CDR2 YFSETQ. This CDR3 contains 15 residues. CDR3 DNA: TGCGCCAGCAGAACTAACAGGGACTATAATTCACCCCTCCACTTT. Residues: CASRTNRDYNSPLHF.

This rearrangement joins TRBV7-6 to TRBJ2-5, with D maybe TRBD2 (6 bases). The CDR3 runs to 15 residues. V lost 1 base to trimming and J lost 2 bases, with 11 bases between them. CDR1 and CDR2 (germline): SGHVS, FNYEAQ. This CDR3 is CASSLGTKVQETQYF. The CDR3 bases are TGTGCCAGCAGCTTAGGGACTAAAGTACAAGAGACCCAGTACTTC.

V usage is TRBV4-1 and J usage is TRBJ2-7, with 9 nucleotides matching TRBD1. V lost 4 bases to trimming and J lost 2 bases; unmatched junction nucleotides: 6. This CDR3 region has 15 residues. The germline gives CDR1 MGHRA, CDR2 YSYEKL. CDR3 amino acids: CASSLRTGAPYEQYF. CDR3 nucleotide sequence: TGCGCCAGCAGCCTGCGGACAGGGGCCCCCTACGAGCAGTACTTC.